This T cell receptor (beta chain) was captured by sequencing in a study of shared clonotypes between healthy human individuals. The germline V gene has CDR1 SGHTA and CDR2 FQGNSA. After removal of 4 bases from V and 0 bases from J, the junction contained 4 bases not matched to a gene. This CDR3 is built from 15 residues. In this sample, this clone turned up a few times. Here immunoSEQ multiplex PCR was the method, and the copy in TCRdb shows in-frame clones only, minus some. The data show just over 2,000,000 clones, with 85% to 95% seen just once and approximately 1.2% held by the top ten. Terminally differentiated effector memory CD45RA+ cells were excluded by CCR7 positive selection of CD45RO-negative cells.

The clonotype comes from a man aged 18 to 35 in good health. J is TRBJ2-3 and V is TRBV7-2; 7 bases map to TRBD1. Material: naive CD8+ T cells sorted from blood. CDR3 sequence (DNA): TGTGCCAGCAGCTCCGGGACAGTTAGCACAGATACGCAGTATTTT. Translating it yields CASSSGTVSTDTQYF. The full variable domain, in which reference TRBV7-2 and TRBJ2-3 provide the parts outside the CDR3, is GAGVSQSPSNKVTEKGKDVELRCDPISGHTALYWYRQSLGQGLEFLIYFQGNSAPDKSGLPSDRFSAERTGGSVSTLTIQRTQQEDSAVYLCASSSGTVSTDTQYFGPGTRLTVL.